Following are 29 T cell receptor beta chains from one sample sequenced in a study of Ad26.COV2.S vaccination and SARS-CoV-2 variants. Treatment of the sample: roughly 20 received Ad26.COV2.S at low or high dose, single or two shots; several received placebo; per-sample allocation not given. The study sampled participants on day 63 after the first vaccine or placebo injection. The data were produced by immunoSEQ multiplex PCR, yet TCRdb's version contains in-frame clones alone and is incomplete. The sample holds 440,000 or so clones, about nine tenths seen once. Sequenced here: peripheral blood, sampled in a trial of Ad26.COV2.S vaccine versus placebo. The receptors originated from a person between 18 and 65 years old who received the Ad26.COV2.S COVID-19 vaccine or a placebo.

V usage is TRBV6-1 and J usage is TRBJ2-1; 9 nucleotides line up with TRBD2. V lost 2 bases and J lost 4; bases outside the gene matches: 15. The CDR3 runs to 19 residues. Germline V gene data show CDR1 as MNHNS and CDR2 as SASEGT. The CDR3 region has the DNA TGTGCCAGCAGTGAAAGGAAGAGTTCTAGCGGGAAGATATACAATGAGCAGTTCTTC. The encoded protein is CASSERKSSSGKIYNEQFF.

The DNA for the CDR3 is TGTGCCAGCAGCCCCGGACTACATTCAGTTACGCAGTATTTT. It specifies CASSPGLHSVTQYF. The chain combines TRBV7-9 with TRBJ2-3, with a tentative D call TRBD2 (6 bases). Germline assignment: CDR1 SEHNR and CDR2 FQNEAQ (reference sequence). V gave up 5 bases and J gave up 8 bases, with 17 bases separating them. The CDR3 is 14 residues long.

The chain combines TRBV2 with TRBJ2-3; 9 bases agree with TRBD2. J lost 3 bases, V lost 6 bases, and 4 bases had no gene match. In germline, CDR1 is SNHLY, CDR2 FYNNEI. CDR3 size: 14 residues. CDR3 amino acids: CASSATSGTDTQYF. The CDR3 nucleotides are TGTGCCAGCAGCGCCACTAGCGGGACAGATACGCAGTATTTT.

The chain recombines TRBV5-1 with TRBJ2-3; 12 bases map to TRBD1. In germline, CDR1 is SGHRS, CDR2 YFSETQ. V gave up 0 bases and J gave up 2 bases; unmatched junction bases: 1. This CDR3 has 16 residues. CDR3 nucleotides: TGCGCCAGCAGCTTGGGGGACAGGGGGCACACAGATACGCAGTATTTT. Its protein is CASSLGDRGHTDTQYF.

The V and J genes are TRBV11-3 and TRBJ2-7, with D possibly being TRBD2 (5 bases). V lost 3 bases to trimming and J lost 3 bases, with 12 bases between them. From germline, CDR1 is SGHNT and CDR2 YENEEA. This CDR3 spans 14 amino acids. Here the CDR3 reads CASSLEGLDYEQYF. DNA for the CDR3: TGTGCCAGCAGCTTGGAAGGACTCGACTACGAGCAGTACTTC.

This sequence joins TRBV2 and TRBJ2-5, with a weak D call TRBD2 (6 bases). Germline values: CDR1 SNHLY, CDR2 FYNNEI. V was clipped by 2 bases and J by 4 bases, with 23 bases between them. The CDR3 sequence is 18 residues long. In nucleotides, the CDR3 is TGTGCCAGCAGTGAAAAGCTCGCGGGACTGTCCATTCTAGAGACCCAGTACTTC. Translated, it gives CASSEKLAGLSILETQYF.

This rearrangement joins TRBV20-1 to TRBJ2-5; D unclear. This CDR3 has 11 amino acids. V shed 0 bases and J shed 5 bases, with 4 bases lying between them. Germline V gene data show CDR1 as DFQATT and CDR2 as SNEGSKA (reference sequence). The CDR3 loop reads CSAREAETQYF. Here the CDR3 DNA reads TGCAGTGCTAGAGAAGCGGAGACCCAGTACTTC.

This clone has a single count. DNA of the CDR3: TGTGCCAGCAGCTTAGGAGCCGGAATCTACAATGAGCAGTTCTTC. It codes for CASSLGAGIYNEQFF. The chain carries TRBV7-6 and TRBJ2-1, with D unresolved. The V gene lost 1 base and the J gene lost 3 bases, with 10 bases spanning the gap. The CDR3 has 15 amino acids. CDR1 is SGHVS, CDR2 FNYEAQ, per germline.

The chain is built from TRBV5-1 and TRBJ2-7; 7 nucleotides match TRBD2. V dropped 1 base and J dropped 2; count of bases not matched to a gene: 9. The CDR3 is 16 amino acids. The germline V gene encodes CDR1 SGHRS and CDR2 YFSETQ. The CDR3 bases are TGCGCCAGCAGCTTGCTGGCGGGAGATTTCCCCTACGAGCAGTACTTC. Protein sequence: CASSLLAGDFPYEQYF.

The V and J genes are TRBV27 and TRBJ2-5; D call uncertain. V was clipped by 2 bases and J by 5 bases, with 3 bases between them. This CDR3 has 11 residues. Germline-derived CDR1 and CDR2 are MNHEY and SMNVEV (reference sequence). CDR3 in DNA: TGTGCCAGCAGTTTAGCGGAGACCCAGTACTTC. Its translation: CASSLAETQYF.

The chain is built from TRBV5-4 and TRBJ2-1, with 9 nucleotides matching TRBD2. J lost 0 bases, V lost 5 bases, and 12 bases had no gene match. The germline V gene encodes CDR1 SGHNT and CDR2 YYREEE (reference sequence). The CDR3 runs 18 residues. The CDR3 DNA is TGTGCCAGCAGTGCGGACGGGGCGGGAGGGGACTCCTACAATGAGCAGTTCTTC. It is translated as CASSADGAGGDSYNEQFF.

The chain couples TRBV5-1 to TRBJ2-3; D is perhaps TRBD2 (6 bases). The CDR3 is made up of 14 amino acids. CDR1 and CDR2 (germline): SGHRS, YFSETQ. Trimming removed 0 bases at V and 4 bases at J, with 9 bases between. CDR3 region: CASSLGLGADTQYF. The CDR3 DNA sequence: TGCGCCAGCAGCTTGGGACTAGGCGCAGATACGCAGTATTTT.

The chain carries TRBV7-9 and TRBJ1-6; D is ambiguous. Trimming shortened V by 5 bases and J by 8 bases, and 10 bases separated the two germline ends. The CDR3 has 13 residues. Germline CDR1 and CDR2: SEHNR and FQNEAQ (reference sequence). Here the CDR3 reads CASSGVNYSPLHF. DNA of the CDR3: TGTGCCAGCAGCGGGGTCAATTATTCACCCCTCCACTTT.

The V and J genes are TRBV6-5 and TRBJ1-2; possible D gene TRBD1, 6 bases. With 7 bases removed from V and 3 bases from J, the gap between germline ends came to 18 bases. Per germline, CDR1 MNHEY and CDR2 SVGAGI. The CDR3 is 15 residues long. CDR3 bases: TGTGCCAGCAAGTTATCAGGGGTTCAAGACTATGGCTACACCTTC. It encodes CASKLSGVQDYGYTF.

This clone occurred many times. This chain uses TRBV6-2 or TRBV6-3 with TRBJ2-1, with 12 positions matching TRBD2. Germline CDR1 is MNHEY and CDR2 is SVGEGT. The CDR3 extends over 17 amino acids. The J segment lost 4 bases and the V segment lost 0 bases, leaving 4 bases of the junction unmatched. CDR3 DNA: TGTGCCAGCAGTTACTCAGGACTAGCGGGAATATACAATGAGCAGTTCTTC. It codes for CASSYSGLAGIYNEQFF.

The chain recombines TRBV27 with TRBJ1-4; D is uncertain. The ends were cut back, 5 bases at V and 0 bases at J, with 13 bases in the middle. The germline V gene encodes CDR1 MNHEY and CDR2 SMNVEV (reference sequence). The CDR3 runs to 16 residues. CDR3 sequence (DNA): TGTGCCAGCAGTCCTCAGCATTCTGCAACTAATGAAAAACTGTTTTTT. This codes for CASSPQHSATNEKLFF.

The count of this clone is one. This rearrangement joins TRBV7-2 to TRBJ2-1, with no clear D. V shed 0 bases and J shed 4 bases, with 10 bases lying between them. Germline assignment: CDR1 SGHTA and CDR2 FQGNSA. The CDR3 runs to 15 residues. The CDR3 region has the DNA TGTGCCAGCAGCTTAGCGTTCGGGCAGTACAATGAGCAGTTCTTC. It translates to CASSLAFGQYNEQFF.

This clone came up a few times. CDR3 in amino acids: CASSSRTGNYEQYF. CDR3 nucleotides: TGCGCCAGCAGCTCTCGGACAGGGAATTACGAGCAGTACTTC. V and J are TRBV4-1 and TRBJ2-7; TRBD1 matches 8 bases. Trimming removed 5 bases from V and 4 bases from J; junction bases left unmatched: 7. From germline, CDR1 is MGHRA and CDR2 YSYEKL. The CDR3 runs to 14 residues.

A word on this clone: This specimen includes other DNA sequences encoding the same CDR3. The chain joins TRBV24-1 to TRBJ2-3, with D possibly being TRBD2 (6 bases). Trimming removed 3 bases from V and 0 bases from J, with 9 bases in between. The CDR3 length is 15 residues. Per the germline V gene, CDR1 is KGHDR and CDR2 is SFDVKD. CDR3 sequence: CATSDPGTSTDTQYF. The CDR3 bases are TGTGCCACCAGTGATCCCGGGACTAGCACAGATACGCAGTATTTT.

The rearrangement links TRBV28 to TRBJ2-2; the D is unclear. Germline V CDR1 and CDR2: MDHEN, SYDVKM. V was shortened by 6 bases and J by 5 bases, with 4 bases between the two germline ends. This CDR3 comprises 11 residues. CDR3 amino acids: CASRGTGELFF. The DNA for the CDR3 is TGTGCCAGCAGGGGGACCGGGGAGCTGTTTTTT.

In its sample, this clone was seen a few times. V usage is TRBV7-2 and J usage is TRBJ1-5; D is ambiguous. V lost 1 base to trimming and J lost 1 base, with 11 bases between them. Germline V gives CDR1 SGHTA, CDR2 FQGNSA. The CDR3 runs 16 residues. The CDR3 region has the DNA TGTGCCAGCAGCTTAGGTAGCAGCGTAAGCAATCAGCCCCAGCATTTT. It translates to CASSLGSSVSNQPQHF.

The CDR3 here is CASSQRTGESLAGVSYNEQFF. CDR3 DNA sequence: TGTGCCAGCAGCCAGAGGACAGGGGAAAGTCTAGCGGGAGTCAGTTACAATGAGCAGTTCTTC. The V gene is TRBV4-2, the J gene TRBJ2-1; D may be TRBD2 (10 bases). Per germline, CDR1 LGHNA and CDR2 YNFKEQ. V lost 3 bases to trimming and J lost 4 bases, with 31 bases between them. This CDR3 has 21 amino acids.

The count of this clone is one. The rearrangement joins TRBV6-1 to TRBJ1-6; D unclear. Per germline, CDR1 MNHNS and CDR2 SASEGT. The CDR3 spans 15 residues. V lost 1 base to trimming and J lost 5 bases, with 9 bases between them. The CDR3 nucleotides read TGTGCCAGCAGTGAAGGATCAGCAGATAATTCACCCCTCCACTTT. Translating gives CASSEGSADNSPLHF.

A word on this clone: In the same sample, other DNA sequences code for this CDR3. The chain joins TRBV7-2 to TRBJ2-7; D remains ambiguous. Germline CDR1 is SGHTA and CDR2 is FQGNSA. The CDR3 length is 13 residues. V was clipped by 5 bases and J by 0 bases, with 8 bases between them. The CDR3 loop is CASSLDRSYEQYF. The CDR3 DNA reads as TGTGCCAGCAGCCTCGACCGCTCCTACGAGCAGTACTTC.

This chain links TRBV6-1 with TRBJ2-4; D call uncertain. The CDR3 runs 14 residues. From germline, CDR1 is MNHNS and CDR2 SASEGT. V was clipped by 2 bases and J by 1 base, with 6 bases between them. CDR3 protein: CASSERGAKNIQYF. The CDR3, as DNA: TGTGCCAGCAGTGAACGAGGTGCCAAAAACATTCAGTACTTC.

V is TRBV7-2 and J is TRBJ2-1; perhaps TRBD2 as D (7 bases). Trimming removed 1 base at V and 9 bases at J, with 16 bases between. The CDR3 length is 15 residues. Germline lookup yields CDR1 SGHTA and CDR2 FQGNSA. CDR3 region: CASSLVGGRRGEQFF. The DNA of the CDR3 is TGTGCCAGCAGCTTAGTGGGGGGGCGGCGGGGTGAGCAGTTCTTC.

The chain uses TRBV10-3 and TRBJ1-3, with 8 bases identical to TRBD1. CDR3 length: 15 amino acids. V shed 4 bases and J 3 bases; nucleotides not matched to a gene: 5. Looked up from germline, CDR1 is ENHRY and CDR2 is SYGVKD. The CDR3 region is CAISVTGDGGNTIYF. CDR3 sequence (DNA): TGTGCCATCAGTGTGACAGGGGACGGTGGAAACACCATATATTTT.

This chain's CDR3 is CASSQDKDSGAFSGANVLTF. The CDR3 DNA follows: TGTGCCAGCAGCCAAGACAAAGACAGCGGGGCTTTCTCTGGGGCCAACGTCCTGACTTTC. The V gene is TRBV3-1 (or the pseudogene TRBV3-2), the J gene TRBJ2-6; the match to TRBD2 covers 7 bases. Trimming removed 0 bases from V and 0 bases from J; junction bases left unmatched: 11. The CDR3 is 20 residues long. Germline CDR1 and CDR2: LGHDT and YNNKEL (reference sequence).

The chain is built from TRBV3-1 (or the pseudogene TRBV3-2) and TRBJ2-5; TRBD1 aligns across 9 bases. There are 14 residues in the CDR3. The V gene's germline CDR1 is LGHDT and CDR2 YNNKEL (reference sequence). Losses at the gene ends were 4 bases for V and 3 bases for J; bases not matched to a gene: 3. In nucleotides, the CDR3 is TGTGCCAGCAGCCCCCGGGACAGGGAAGAGACCCAGTACTTC. As protein: CASSPRDREETQYF.